This T cell receptor (beta chain) was retrieved from a study of blood T cell repertoires in COVID-19. Study details: Sources were T cells, B-cell-depleted T cells, or PBMCs; the material itself was cDNA or gDNA.

All exposed participants met a person with COVID-19 within 2 weeks before entering the study. Original data processing: Reference gene primer amplification gave estimated nucleated cell counts. Sequenced by immunoSEQ multiplex PCR; TCRdb stores in-frame clones only, minus some. The DNA was the basis for D and trimming; V, J and clone size are from that table. Among 200,000 to 250,000 clones, roughly 90% were seen once, and the ten largest hold over 13%. Germline V CDR1 and CDR2: SNHLY, FYNNEI. The V and J ends lost 6 bases and 4 bases respectively, with 15 bases between them. CDR3 size: 14 residues. Material: PBMCs or T cells enriched from blood (not recorded which). This receptor was taken from a man younger than 40 who had been exposed to COVID-19. The chain joins TRBV2 to TRBJ2-5; possibly TRBD2 for D (7 bases). This chain's CDR3 is CASRSGGARETQYF. The CDR3 nucleotides read TGTGCCAGCAGAAGTGGGGGGGCCAGAGAGACCCAGTACTTC.